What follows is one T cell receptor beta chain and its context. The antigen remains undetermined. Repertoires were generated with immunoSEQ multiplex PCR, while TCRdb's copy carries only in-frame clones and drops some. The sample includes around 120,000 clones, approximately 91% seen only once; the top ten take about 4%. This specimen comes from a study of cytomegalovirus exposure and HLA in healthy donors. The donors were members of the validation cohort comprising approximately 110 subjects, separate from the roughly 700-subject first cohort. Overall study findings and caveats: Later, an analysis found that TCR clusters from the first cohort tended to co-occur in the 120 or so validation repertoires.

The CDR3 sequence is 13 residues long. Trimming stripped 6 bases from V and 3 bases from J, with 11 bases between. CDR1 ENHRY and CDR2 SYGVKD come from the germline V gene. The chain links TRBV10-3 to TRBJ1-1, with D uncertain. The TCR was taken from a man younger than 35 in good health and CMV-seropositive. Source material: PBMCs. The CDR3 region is CAIRGLTDTEAFF. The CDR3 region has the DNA TGTGCCATCAGAGGACTGACCGACACTGAAGCTTTCTTT.